This TCR beta chain was retrieved from a study of breast tumors, draining lymph nodes, adjacent tissues. The lymph nodes were axillary draining lymph nodes from breast cancer patients. Regarding this clonotype: One junction end disagrees with the germline gene, perhaps due to a read error.

The CDR3 contains 13 residues. TCRdb redid the calling of the multiplex PCR reads with MiXCR, one entry per CDR3 protein. The repertoire holds about 80,000 distinct CDR3 sequences, about 21% seen once, with roughly 2.4% in the top ten. The sample consisted of axillary lymph node tissue. This receptor was identified in a female donor with breast cancer. Some clones in this sample may be carry-over from other donors' samples. V usage is TRBV12-3 or TRBV12-4 and J usage is TRBJ2-7; 7 positions agree with TRBD2. CDR3 sequence (DNA): TGTGCCAGCAGTCTCGGGGGGAATGGCGAGCAGCGCTTC. Protein sequence: CASSLGGNGEQRF.